What follows are 9 T cell receptor beta chains derived from one specimen sequenced in a study of blood T cell repertoires in COVID-19. Using immunoSEQ multiplex PCR, the repertoire was profiled, and TCRdb retains in-frame clones only, with some absent. The sample includes 350,000 to 450,000 clones, about 88% of them seen just once. Specimen: peripheral blood. These receptors originate from an older woman with COVID-19, enrolled during active disease.

The chain combines TRBV11-2 with TRBJ1-2; TRBD1 aligns across 7 bases. Germline lookup yields CDR1 SGHAT and CDR2 FQNNGV. The CDR3 totals 14 residues. Trimming took 5 bases from V and 8 from J; bases not matched to a gene: 11. The CDR3 region is CASSLLMAGGGYTF. CDR3 nucleotides: TGTGCCAGCAGCCTCCTAATGGCAGGGGGAGGCTACACCTTC. The full variable domain, its missing parts supplied by reference TRBV11-2 and TRBJ1-2, is EAGVAQSPRYKIIEKRQSVAFWCNPISGHATLYWYQQILGQGPKLLIQFQNNGVVDDSQLPKDRFSAERLKGVDSTLKIQPAKLEDSAVYLCASSLLMAGGGYTFGSGTRLTVV.

V is TRBV27 and J is TRBJ1-5, with D tentatively TRBD1 (6 bases). This CDR3 comprises 15 residues. CDR1 is MNHEY and CDR2 is SMNVEV in the germline V gene (reference sequence). Deletions cut 5 bases from V and 6 bases from J, with 17 bases between. CDR3 amino acids: CASSVQGRAVQPQHF. In DNA, the CDR3 is TGTGCCAGCAGTGTACAGGGACGGGCGGTTCAGCCCCAGCATTTT.

The chain combines TRBV5-1 with TRBJ1-4; TRBD1 aligns across 7 bases. This CDR3 has 15 amino acids. CDR1 is SGHRS, CDR2 YFSETQ, per germline. Trimming took 2 bases from V and 3 from J; bases not matched to a gene: 4. CDR3 DNA sequence: TGCGCCAGCAGCTTCTGGGACAGACCTAATGAAAAACTGTTTTTT. It codes for CASSFWDRPNEKLFF.

The rearrangement uses TRBV6-5 and TRBJ2-3; 10 bases are a match to TRBD2. CDR1 and CDR2 (germline): MNHEY, SVGAGI. The CDR3 loop spans 15 amino acids. The V and J ends lost 3 bases and 1 base, in that order; junction bases with no gene match: 1. In DNA form, the CDR3 reads TGTGCCAGCAGTTATCTAGCGGGGGGCACAGATACGCAGTATTTT. Translating gives CASSYLAGGTDTQYF.

The chain combines TRBV7-3 with TRBJ1-1; D not certain. V lost 5 bases and J lost 10, with 17 bases in between. From germline, CDR1 is SGHTA and CDR2 FQGTGA. The length of the CDR3 is 13 residues. The DNA of the CDR3 is TGTGCCAGCAGCCAAACCGATGGGAGTCGAGCTTTCTTT. It yields the protein CASSQTDGSRAFF.

The chain has TRBV14 and TRBJ2-7; 7 nucleotides agree with TRBD2. Germline loops: CDR1 SGHDN, CDR2 FVKESK. The CDR3 contains 15 residues. The trim removed 4 bases at V and 4 bases at J, leaving 10 bases unmatched. The CDR3 region is CASSLPGLLQYEQYF. In nucleotides, the CDR3 is TGTGCCAGCAGCCTACCGGGACTACTCCAGTACGAGCAGTACTTC.

The V and J genes are TRBV10-3 and TRBJ1-2; D might be TRBD1 (5 bases). CDR3 length: 14 residues. CDR1 and CDR2 from the germline V gene are ENHRY and SYGVKD. V dropped 0 bases and J dropped 4 bases, with 9 bases sitting between them. The CDR3 nucleotides are TGTGCCATCAGTGAGTCTGGGGGAGGCTATGGCTACACCTTC. This sequence encodes CAISESGGGYGYTF.

CDR3 bases: TGTGCCAGCAGTTATTTCGGCAGGGGGACCACAGATACGCAGTATTTT. Amino acids: CASSYFGRGTTDTQYF. The rearrangement uses TRBV6-2 or TRBV6-3 and TRBJ2-3, with 7 bases lining up with TRBD1. The CDR3 runs 16 residues. The ends lost 3 bases at V and 2 bases at J; junction bases unmatched: 8. CDR1 MNHEY and CDR2 SVGEGT come from the germline V gene.

The V gene is TRBV16, the J gene TRBJ1-2, with D perhaps TRBD1 (5 bases). V dropped 0 bases and J dropped 1 base, with 12 bases sitting between them. Germline V gene data show CDR1 as KGHSY and CDR2 as FQNENV. The CDR3 covers 16 residues. CDR3 protein: CASSQSGQGLNYGYTF. The CDR3 region has the DNA TGTGCCAGCAGCCAATCGGGCCAGGGCCTTAACTATGGCTACACCTTC. Full variable domain (rest looked up from reference TRBV16 and TRBJ1-2): GEEVAQTPKHLVRGEGQKAKLYCAPIKGHSYVFWYQQVLKNEFKFLISFQNENVFDETGMPKERFSAKCLPNSPCSLEIQATKLEDSAVYFCASSQSGQGLNYGYTFGSGTRLTVV.